This T cell receptor (beta chain) is from a study of a mutant IDH1 vaccine in newly diagnosed glioma. Turning to the study itself: Vaccination began 4-6 weeks post radiotherapy alone, or with temozolomide cycles. The earlier regimen, radiotherapy, temozolomide, or both, was most often both.

The CDR3 runs to 15 residues. CDR1 and CDR2 (germline): SEHNR, FQNEAQ (reference sequence). V lost 1 base and J lost 5, with 12 bases in between. General study points: Vaccine-induced immune responses were detected in approximately 93% of patients.

Of note for this clone: The antigen is undetermined.

The table came from immunoSEQ multiplex PCR; TCRdb's copy has only in-frame clones and leaves some out. The sample shows 30,000 to 40,000 clones, 45% to 70% of them seen only once. Described time point: week 5, during vaccination. All doses held 300 ug of mutant IDH1 20-mer peptide, with topical imiquimod. This chain joins TRBV7-9 and TRBJ1-3; D ambiguous. The sequence was obtained from a woman under 30 with glioma. Sample: PBMCs, taken from a glioma patient whose treatment included an IDH1 peptide vaccine. The CDR3 DNA is TGTGCCAGCAGCTTAGGGGCGGCGAGTCGAAACACCATATATTTT. Protein sequence: CASSLGAASRNTIYF.